One sample yielded the 29 T cell receptor beta chains listed below, sequenced in a study of shared clonotypes between healthy human individuals. Clones were sequenced by immunoSEQ multiplex PCR, and TCRdb holds only the in-frame ones, with some missing. This table has roughly 1,100,000 clones, 75% appearing once. The sequenced sample consisted of memory CD4+ T cells sorted from blood. Subset in this sample: CD45RA-negative fraction. Receptors originate from a man younger than 35 in good health.

The chain has TRBV10-1 and TRBJ2-2, with a weak D call TRBD2 (6 bases). Trimming stripped 4 bases from V and 0 bases from J, with 9 bases between. CDR3 length: 15 residues. From germline, CDR1 is WNHNN and CDR2 SYGVQD (reference sequence). Here the CDR3 DNA reads TGCGCCAGCAGTGGCGGGGCCACGAACACCGGGGAGCTGTTTTTT. It translates to CASSGGATNTGELFF.

This clone was seen only once. The chain couples TRBV5-8 to TRBJ2-5; a weak D match, TRBD2 (7 bases). V lost 4 bases to trimming and J lost 4 bases, with 14 bases between them. Germline V CDR1 and CDR2: SGHTS, YDEGEE. This CDR3 is 14 amino acids long. The CDR3 reads CASSRGDMRETQYF. The DNA of the CDR3 is TGTGCCAGCAGCCGGGGGGACATGCGAGAGACCCAGTACTTC. Drawing the rest from reference TRBV5-8 and TRBJ2-5, the complete variable domain is EAGVTQSPTHLIKTRGQQATLRCSPISGHTSVYWYQQALGLGLQFLLWYDEGEERNRGNFPPRFSGRQFPNYSSELNVNALELEDSALYLCASSRGDMRETQYFGPGTRLLVL.

As regards this clone: Other nucleotide sequences in the sample specify the same CDR3. The chain uses TRBV9 and TRBJ2-2, with D maybe TRBD2 (5 bases). Between the trimmed V and J ends, which lost 2 bases and 0 bases, there was a span of 8 bases. The CDR3 contains 15 residues. From germline, CDR1 is SGDLS and CDR2 YYNGEE. For the CDR3, the DNA is TGTGCCAGCAGCGTTACGGGAACGAACACCGGGGAGCTGTTTTTT. Residues: CASSVTGTNTGELFF. Together with reference TRBV9 and TRBJ2-2, the CDR3 gives the full variable domain: DSGVTQTPKHLITATGQRVTLRCSPRSGDLSVYWYQQSLDQGLQFLIQYYNGEERAKGNILERFSAQQFPDLHSELNLSSLELGDSALYFCASSVTGTNTGELFFGEGSRLTVL.

V is TRBV29-1 and J is TRBJ2-3; 8 nucleotides agree with TRBD2. V lost 4 bases to trimming and J lost 6 bases; unmatched junction nucleotides: 6. The V gene's germline CDR1 is SQVTM and CDR2 ANQGSEA. This CDR3 comprises 13 residues. CDR3 in DNA: TGCAGCGTTGGGACTAGCTTGGGTGATACGCAGTATTTT. Residues: CSVGTSLGDTQYF.

In its sample, this clone was seen once. The V and J genes are TRBV6-5 and TRBJ1-5; no definite D call. The CDR3 contains 13 residues. V was pared by 0 bases and J by 6 bases, with 6 bases between. Per the germline V gene, CDR1 is MNHEY and CDR2 is SVGAGI. CDR3 protein: CASSYSEGQPQHF. CDR3 DNA: TGTGCCAGCAGTTACTCTGAGGGTCAGCCCCAGCATTTT.

This clone has only one observation. The chain recombines TRBV10-1 with TRBJ2-5; D is possibly TRBD1 (5 bases). This CDR3 region has 13 residues. The ends were cut back, 4 bases at V and 1 base at J, with 7 bases in the middle. Germline V lookup: CDR1 WNHNN, CDR2 SYGVQD (reference sequence). The CDR3 sequence: CASSVQVQETQYF. CDR3 nucleotides: TGCGCCAGCAGTGTACAGGTCCAAGAGACCCAGTACTTC.

J is TRBJ1-4 and V is TRBV7-2; 8 nucleotides line up with TRBD1. Germline lookup yields CDR1 SGHTA and CDR2 FQGNSA. The CDR3 runs 15 residues. With 5 bases clipped from V and 7 bases from J, the junction kept 9 bases outside the gene matches. CDR3 loop: CASSKGAGGGEKLFF. CDR3 DNA sequence: TGTGCCAGCAGCAAGGGGGCAGGGGGCGGTGAAAAACTGTTTTTT.

The V and J genes are TRBV7-8 and TRBJ1-5, with TRBD1 matching over 7 bases. The CDR3 loop spans 11 amino acids. Germline lookup yields CDR1 SGHVS and CDR2 FQNEAQ. CDR3 DNA: TGTGCGCGGGACAGTAATCAGCCCCAGCATTTT. This codes for CARDSNQPQHF.

The chain has TRBV5-1 and TRBJ2-7; the D gene could be TRBD1 or TRBD2 (5 bases each). CDR1 is SGHRS and CDR2 is YFSETQ in the germline V gene. The germline V and J ends were trimmed by 3 bases and 0 bases, with 10 bases remaining between them. The CDR3 covers 14 residues. Here the CDR3 reads CASSYGTHSYEQYF. The CDR3 DNA reads as TGCGCCAGCAGCTATGGGACGCACTCCTACGAGCAGTACTTC. Complete variable domain (other parts from reference TRBV5-1 and TRBJ2-7): KAGVTQTPRYLIKTRGQQVTLSCSPISGHRSVSWYQQTPGQGLQFLFEYFSETQRNKGNFPGRFSGRQFSNSRSEMNVSTLELGDSALYLCASSYGTHSYEQYFGPGTRLTVT.

This sequence joins TRBV5-6 and TRBJ2-7; D unclear. Trimming stripped 6 bases from V and 3 bases from J, with 7 bases between. Per germline, CDR1 SGHDT and CDR2 YYEEEE. The CDR3 length is 11 residues. The CDR3 DNA is TGTGCCAGCAAGAATAACTACGAGCAGTACTTC. Protein product: CASKNNYEQYF.

J is TRBJ2-3 and V is TRBV5-4; D is ambiguous. Germline V lookup: CDR1 SGHNT, CDR2 YYREEE (reference sequence). CDR3 size: 15 residues. Trimming took 0 bases from V and 0 from J, leaving 8 bases between them. This CDR3 is CASSLEATSTDTQYF. The DNA for the CDR3 is TGTGCCAGCAGCTTGGAGGCAACTAGCACAGATACGCAGTATTTT.

The gene calls are TRBV18 and TRBJ1-1; no clear D. Germline values: CDR1 KGHSH, CDR2 LQKENI. The V end lost 2 bases, the J end lost 1 base, and 2 bases lay between the germline ends. CDR3 length: 12 residues. In nucleotides, the CDR3 is TGTGCCAGCTCACCAGCGAACACTGAAGCTTTCTTT. Its translation is CASSPANTEAFF.

The V call is TRBV18, the J call TRBJ1-5; D call uncertain. The germline V gene has CDR1 KGHSH and CDR2 LQKENI. This CDR3 spans 14 amino acids. The V end lost 2 bases, the J end lost 4 bases, and 9 bases lay between the germline ends. This CDR3 reads CASSPGRANQPQHF. CDR3 coding DNA: TGTGCCAGCTCACCAGGGAGAGCTAATCAGCCCCAGCATTTT.

The table lists this clone with many counts. The V gene is TRBV5-1, the J gene TRBJ2-3; 8 bases agree with TRBD2. The V gene end was trimmed by 4 bases and the J gene end by 4 bases; junction bases not matched to a gene: 5. Per the germline V gene, CDR1 is SGHRS and CDR2 is YFSETQ. The CDR3 has 14 residues. As DNA, the CDR3 is TGCGCCAGCAGCAATAGCGGGGTGGCAGATACGCAGTATTTT. Protein product: CASSNSGVADTQYF. Using reference TRBV5-1 and TRBJ2-3 for the parts outside the CDR3, the full variable domain is KAGVTQTPRYLIKTRGQQVTLSCSPISGHRSVSWYQQTPGQGLQFLFEYFSETQRNKGNFPGRFSGRQFSNSRSEMNVSTLELGDSALYLCASSNSGVADTQYFGPGTRLTVL.

This chain joins TRBV7-8 and TRBJ2-5; a weak D match, TRBD2 (6 bases). The V gene lost 3 bases and the J gene lost 2 bases, with 10 bases spanning the gap. Germline lookup yields CDR1 SGHVS and CDR2 FQNEAQ. CDR3 size: 14 residues. The CDR3, as DNA: TGTGCCAGCAGCTTTTGGGACTTTCAAGAGACCCAGTACTTC. This gives the protein CASSFWDFQETQYF.

This sequence joins TRBV15 and TRBJ1-1; a weak D match, TRBD1 (5 bases). The CDR3 runs to 15 residues. V lost 3 bases and J 1 base, leaving 12 bases between the germline ends. CDR1 and CDR2 from the germline V gene are LNHNV and YYDKDF (reference sequence). CDR3 sequence: CATSSARVGNTEAFF. CDR3 in DNA: TGTGCCACCAGCAGTGCCAGGGTGGGGAACACTGAAGCTTTCTTT.

The rearrangement joins TRBV7-8 to TRBJ1-2; 7 nucleotides agree with TRBD1. The germline gives CDR1 SGHVS, CDR2 FQNEAQ. The CDR3 totals 19 residues. The V segment lost 5 bases and the J segment 1 base; nucleotides outside the gene matches: 19. This CDR3 reads CASSPLTGPLQLINYGYTF. CDR3 coding DNA: TGTGCCAGCAGCCCTCTGACAGGGCCTCTCCAATTAATTAACTATGGCTACACCTTC.

The chain is built from TRBV5-4 and TRBJ1-4, with a possible D match to TRBD1 (5 bases). The ends were cut back, 4 bases at V and 11 bases at J, with 15 bases in the middle. This CDR3 comprises 13 residues. The germline V gene encodes CDR1 SGHNT and CDR2 YYREEE (reference sequence). The CDR3 region has the DNA TGTGCCAGCAGCCCTCAGTTCTCAGGGAAACTGTTTTTT. Translated: CASSPQFSGKLFF.

This chain uses TRBV5-6 with TRBJ2-7, with TRBD2 as a possible D gene (5 bases). The germline CDR1 and CDR2 sequences are SGHDT and YYEEEE. The CDR3 covers 17 residues. The germline V and J ends were trimmed by 3 bases and 3 bases, with 22 bases remaining between them. The CDR3 nucleotides are TGTGCCAGCAGCTCACCGGGGTCAACGTGGGCAAACTACGAGCAGTACTTC. This translates into CASSSPGSTWANYEQYF.

On this clone: Additional DNA sequences in this sample encode the identical CDR3. The chain carries TRBV6-6 and TRBJ2-3, with a weak D call TRBD2 (5 bases). Looked up from germline, CDR1 is MNHNY and CDR2 is SVGAGI (reference sequence). This CDR3 contains 12 residues. Trimming cost V 5 bases and J 6 bases, with 9 bases left between them. CDR3 sequence reads: CASSPSGDTQYF. CDR3 coding DNA: TGTGCCAGCAGTCCCTCGGGGGATACGCAGTATTTT.

The chain employs TRBV5-4 and TRBJ2-4, with D possibly matching TRBD1 (6 bases). CDR1 is SGHNT, CDR2 YYREEE, per germline (reference sequence). The CDR3 length is 14 residues. V lost 2 bases and J 6 bases, leaving 12 bases between the germline ends. The CDR3 DNA follows: TGTGCCAGCAGCTTACAGGGTAATGGAAACATTCAGTACTTC. It encodes CASSLQGNGNIQYF. Drawing the rest from reference TRBV5-4 and TRBJ2-4, the complete variable domain is ETGVTQSPTHLIKTRGQQVTLRCSSQSGHNTVSWYQQALGQGPQFIFQYYREEENGRGNFPPRFSGLQFPNYSSELNVNALELDDSALYLCASSLQGNGNIQYFGAGTRLSVL.

The count of this clone is one. The chain is built from TRBV5-1 and TRBJ2-4; a possible D gene is TRBD1 (5 bases). This CDR3 comprises 16 residues. The germline V and J ends were trimmed by 4 bases and 1 base, with 15 bases remaining between them. CDR1 SGHRS and CDR2 YFSETQ come from the germline V gene. In nucleotides, the CDR3 is TGCGCCAGCAGCCTGTACCACAGGATTGCCAAAAACATTCAGTACTTC. It translates to CASSLYHRIAKNIQYF.

This clone has only a few counts. Different DNA sequences within this sample yield the same CDR3. V gene TRBV5-1 combines with J gene TRBJ2-3, with unresolved D. CDR1 is SGHRS and CDR2 is YFSETQ in the germline V gene. There are 13 residues in the CDR3. Trimming left V 0 bases short and J 3 bases short, with 5 bases between. Written as DNA, the CDR3 is TGCGCCAGCAGCTTGGCCGGGACAGATACGCAGTATTTT. Its translation: CASSLAGTDTQYF.

The sample holds many counts of this clone. The genes are TRBV5-6 and TRBJ1-2; weak D call: TRBD1 (5 bases). V lost 1 base to trimming and J lost 6 bases, with 13 bases between them. The germline CDR1 and CDR2 sequences are SGHDT and YYEEEE. This CDR3 spans 14 amino acids. The CDR3 DNA reads as TGTGCCAGCAGCTTGCAGGGAGGCGCTGATGGCTACACCTTC. It is translated as CASSLQGGADGYTF.

The sample holds a few counts of this clone. V is TRBV6-5 and J is TRBJ2-7; D is ambiguous. The germline gives CDR1 MNHEY, CDR2 SVGAGI. V shed 5 bases and J shed 2 bases, with 7 bases lying between them. There are 12 residues in the CDR3. CDR3 protein: CASSNRAYEQYF. CDR3 nucleotide sequence: TGTGCCAGCAGTAACCGGGCCTACGAGCAGTACTTC.

At least ten counts were recorded for this clone. The chain carries TRBV4-3 and TRBJ1-1, with D perhaps TRBD1 (5 bases). The CDR3 runs 15 residues. The ends were cut back, 1 base at V and 4 bases at J, with 13 bases in the middle. The germline V gene encodes CDR1 LGHNA and CDR2 YSLEER. CDR3 residues: CASSQGGRSLTEAFF. In DNA, the CDR3 is TGCGCCAGCAGCCAAGGGGGCAGGTCTCTCACTGAAGCTTTCTTT.

Of note for this clone: The germline gene is not matched at one end of the junction; a read error may be the cause. The chain uses TRBV7-7 and TRBJ2-1, with 10 bases aligning to TRBD2. Per the germline V gene, CDR1 is SSHAT and CDR2 is FNYEAQ (reference sequence). The CDR3 length is 14 residues. The CDR3 DNA follows: TGTGCTAGCAGCCTCAGCGGGGGGGCCTATGAGCAGTTCTTC. Translation: CASSLSGGAYEQFF.

The rearrangement joins TRBV11-2 to TRBJ1-4, with D maybe TRBD1 (6 bases). V lost 3 bases to trimming and J lost 8 bases, with 10 bases between them. The CDR3 spans 13 residues. Per germline, CDR1 SGHAT and CDR2 FQNNGV. This chain's CDR3 is CASSFGGGEKLFF. In nucleotides, the CDR3 is TGTGCCAGCAGCTTTGGGGGCGGCGAAAAACTGTTTTTT.

V usage is TRBV28 and J usage is TRBJ1-4, with D possibly matching TRBD1 (5 bases). Trimming removed 2 bases at V and 4 bases at J, with 8 bases between. This CDR3 is 14 amino acids long. Germline CDR1 reads MDHEN; CDR2 reads SYDVKM. The CDR3 DNA reads as TGTGCCAGCAGTTTACAAGGGGTTAATGAAAAACTGTTTTTT. This encodes CASSLQGVNEKLFF. Full variable domain (missing parts from reference TRBV28 and TRBJ1-4): DVKVTQSSRYLVKRTGEKVFLECVQDMDHENMFWYRQDPGLGLRLIYFSYDVKMKEKGDIPEGYSVSREKKERFSLILESASTNQTSMYLCASSLQGVNEKLFFGSGTQLSVL.